This TCR beta chain was sequenced for a study of blood T cell repertoires in COVID-19. Study-level background: The analysed material was cDNA or gDNA that came from T cells, B-cell-depleted T cells, or PBMCs.

Self-reported history from a screening survey and questionnaire set each donor's cohort. Per the authors' pipeline: For nucleated cells, counts were estimated from reference gene primer amplification. Generated by immunoSEQ multiplex PCR, the TCRdb table keeps only in-frame clones and is missing some. V and J calls and clone size come straight from that table; D and trimming were deduced from the DNA. The top ten clones hold about 9.6% of a sample with around 170,000 clones, 86% of them seen once. The source of this sequence is a woman aged 30 to 39 who had recovered from COVID-19. Sample: PBMCs or T cells enriched from blood (not recorded which).

The CDR3 DNA reads as TGTGCCACCAGCAGAGATCGGGGACTAGCGGCCCAAGAGACCCAGTACTTC. As protein: CATSRDRGLAAQETQYF. The chain recombines TRBV15 with TRBJ2-5, with 11 positions matching TRBD2. V was clipped by 0 bases and J by 1 base; unmatched bases: 4. Germline loops: CDR1 LNHNV, CDR2 YYDKDF (reference sequence). The CDR3 totals 17 residues.